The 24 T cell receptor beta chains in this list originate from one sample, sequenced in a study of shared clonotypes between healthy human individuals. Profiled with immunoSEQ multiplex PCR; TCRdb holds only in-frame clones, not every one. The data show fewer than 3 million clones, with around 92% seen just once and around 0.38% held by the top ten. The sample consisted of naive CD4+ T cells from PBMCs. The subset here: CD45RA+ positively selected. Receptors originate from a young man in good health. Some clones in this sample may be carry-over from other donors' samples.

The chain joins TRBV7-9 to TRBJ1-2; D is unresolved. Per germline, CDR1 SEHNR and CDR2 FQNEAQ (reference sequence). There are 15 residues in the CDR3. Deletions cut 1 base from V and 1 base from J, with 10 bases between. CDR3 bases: TGTGCCAGCAGCTTAGGGACGGTAATTAACTATGGCTACACCTTC. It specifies CASSLGTVINYGYTF.

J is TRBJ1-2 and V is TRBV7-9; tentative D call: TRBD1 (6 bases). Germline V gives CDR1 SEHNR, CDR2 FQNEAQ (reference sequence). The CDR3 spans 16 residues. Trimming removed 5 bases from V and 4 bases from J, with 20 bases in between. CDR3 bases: TGTGCCAGCAGCGGATCCACGACTACAGGGTTCTATGGCTACACCTTC. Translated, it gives CASSGSTTTGFYGYTF.

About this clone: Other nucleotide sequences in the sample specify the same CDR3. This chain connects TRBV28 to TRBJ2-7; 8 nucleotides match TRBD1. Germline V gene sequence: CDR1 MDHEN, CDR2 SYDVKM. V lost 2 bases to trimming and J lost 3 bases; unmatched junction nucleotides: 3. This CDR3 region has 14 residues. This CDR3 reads CASSLRQGFYEQYF. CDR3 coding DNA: TGTGCCAGCAGTTTACGACAGGGGTTCTACGAGCAGTACTTC.

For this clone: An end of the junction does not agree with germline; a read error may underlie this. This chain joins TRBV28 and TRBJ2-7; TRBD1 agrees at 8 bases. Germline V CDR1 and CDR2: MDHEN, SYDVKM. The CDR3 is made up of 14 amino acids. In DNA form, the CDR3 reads TGTGCCAGCAGTTTAGCTCGCCTGGGACAGGTATTGCACTTC. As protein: CASSLARLGQVLHF. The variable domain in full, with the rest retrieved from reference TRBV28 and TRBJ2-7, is DVKVTQSSRYLVKRTGEKVFLECVQDMDHENMFWYRQDPGLGLRLIYFSYDVKMKEKGDIPEGYSVSREKKERFSLILESASTNQTSMYLCASSLARLGQVLHFGPGTRLTVT.

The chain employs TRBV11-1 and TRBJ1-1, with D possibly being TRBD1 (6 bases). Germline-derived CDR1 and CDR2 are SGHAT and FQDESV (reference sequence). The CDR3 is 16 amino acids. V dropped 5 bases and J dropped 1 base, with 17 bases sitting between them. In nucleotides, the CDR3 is TGTGCCAGCAGCCCCAGGGGTGCGGGGGCGAACACTGAAGCTTTCTTT. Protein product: CASSPRGAGANTEAFF.

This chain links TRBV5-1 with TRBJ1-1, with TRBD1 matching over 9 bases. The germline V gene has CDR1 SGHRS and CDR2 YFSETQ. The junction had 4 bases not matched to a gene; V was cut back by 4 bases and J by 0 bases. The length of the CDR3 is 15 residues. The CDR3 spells CASSNGQGMNTEAFF. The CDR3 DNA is TGCGCCAGCAGCAACGGACAGGGGATGAACACTGAAGCTTTCTTT.

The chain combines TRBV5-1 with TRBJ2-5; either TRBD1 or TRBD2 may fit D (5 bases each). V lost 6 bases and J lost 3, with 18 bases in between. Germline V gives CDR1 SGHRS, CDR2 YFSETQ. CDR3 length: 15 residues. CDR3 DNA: TGCGCCAGCACCCTGGGGGTAATCGAAGAAGAGACCCAGTACTTC. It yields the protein CASTLGVIEEETQYF.

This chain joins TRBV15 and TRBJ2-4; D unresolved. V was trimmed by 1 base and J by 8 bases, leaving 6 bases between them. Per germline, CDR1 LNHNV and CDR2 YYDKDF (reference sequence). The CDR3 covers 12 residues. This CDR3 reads CATSRAQDIQYF. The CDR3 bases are TGTGCCACCAGCAGAGCGCAAGACATTCAGTACTTC.

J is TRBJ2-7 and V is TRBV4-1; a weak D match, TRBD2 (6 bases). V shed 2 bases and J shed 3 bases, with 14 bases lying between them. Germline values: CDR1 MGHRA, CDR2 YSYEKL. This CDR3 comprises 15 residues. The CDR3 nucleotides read TGCGCCAGCAGCCAAAACCCTAGCGTGAACTACGAGCAGTACTTC. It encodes CASSQNPSVNYEQYF.

The chain's CDR3 is CSATIYNEQFF. The CDR3 DNA reads as TGCAGTGCTACGATTTACAATGAGCAGTTCTTC. The chain uses TRBV20-1 and TRBJ2-1, with D hard to call. Germline V lookup: CDR1 DFQATT, CDR2 SNEGSKA (reference sequence). V was pared by 4 bases and J by 4 bases, with 5 bases between. The CDR3 consists of 11 residues.

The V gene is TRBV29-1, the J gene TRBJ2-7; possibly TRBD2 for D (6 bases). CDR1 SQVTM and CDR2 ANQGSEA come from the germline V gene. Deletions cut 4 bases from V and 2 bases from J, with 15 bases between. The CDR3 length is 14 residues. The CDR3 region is CSVGMLANPYEQYF. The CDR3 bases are TGCAGCGTTGGGATGCTAGCGAACCCCTACGAGCAGTACTTC.

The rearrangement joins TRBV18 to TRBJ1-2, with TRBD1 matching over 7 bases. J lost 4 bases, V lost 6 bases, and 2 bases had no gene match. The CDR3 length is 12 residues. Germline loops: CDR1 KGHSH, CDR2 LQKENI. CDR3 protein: CASSGQLYGYTF. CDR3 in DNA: TGTGCCAGCTCGGGACAGCTCTATGGCTACACCTTC.

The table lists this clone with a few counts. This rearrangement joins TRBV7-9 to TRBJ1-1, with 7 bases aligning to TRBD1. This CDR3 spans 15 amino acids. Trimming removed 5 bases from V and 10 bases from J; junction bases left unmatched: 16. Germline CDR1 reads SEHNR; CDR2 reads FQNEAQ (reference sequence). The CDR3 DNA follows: TGTGCCAGCAGCACCTCCAGACAGGGTAATTCGGGAGCTTTCTTT. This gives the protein CASSTSRQGNSGAFF.

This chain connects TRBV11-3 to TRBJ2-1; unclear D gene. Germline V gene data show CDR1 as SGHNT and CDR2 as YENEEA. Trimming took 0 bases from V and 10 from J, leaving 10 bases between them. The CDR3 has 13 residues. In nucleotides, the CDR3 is TGTGCCAGCAGCTTAGATCCGGTGACCGAGCAGTTCTTC. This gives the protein CASSLDPVTEQFF.

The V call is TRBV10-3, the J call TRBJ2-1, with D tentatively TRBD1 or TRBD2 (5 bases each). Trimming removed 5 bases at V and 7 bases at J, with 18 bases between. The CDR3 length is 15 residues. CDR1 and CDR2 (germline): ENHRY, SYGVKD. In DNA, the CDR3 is TGTGCCATCAGTACTACCAACAGAGGGGCAAATGAGCAGTTCTTC. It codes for CAISTTNRGANEQFF.

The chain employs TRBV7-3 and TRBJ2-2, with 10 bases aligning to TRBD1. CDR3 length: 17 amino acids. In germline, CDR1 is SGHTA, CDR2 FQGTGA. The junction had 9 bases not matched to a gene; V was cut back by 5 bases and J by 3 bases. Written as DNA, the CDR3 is TGTGCCAGCAGCCACAAAATGGGGACAGGGGACACCGGGGAGCTGTTTTTT. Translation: CASSHKMGTGDTGELFF.

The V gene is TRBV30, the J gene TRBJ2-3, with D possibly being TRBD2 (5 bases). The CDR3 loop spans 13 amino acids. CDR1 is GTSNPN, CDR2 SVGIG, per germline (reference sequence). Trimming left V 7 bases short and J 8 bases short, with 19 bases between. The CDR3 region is CASGITLDGTQYF. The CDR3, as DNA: TGTGCCTCGGGGATAACCTTAGATGGTACGCAGTATTTT.

In nucleotides, the CDR3 is TGTGCCAGCAGTTACGGACAGGGGGCCTATGGCTACACCTTC. Protein: CASSYGQGAYGYTF. The V gene is TRBV28, the J gene TRBJ1-2; 11 nucleotides line up with TRBD1. After removal of 4 bases from V and 4 bases from J, the junction contained 2 bases not matched to a gene. Germline V gene lookup returns CDR1 MDHEN and CDR2 SYDVKM. The CDR3 is made up of 14 amino acids.

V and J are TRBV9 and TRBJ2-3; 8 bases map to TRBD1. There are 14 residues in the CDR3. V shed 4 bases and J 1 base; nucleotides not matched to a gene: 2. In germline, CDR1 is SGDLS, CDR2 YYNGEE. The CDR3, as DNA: TGTGCCAGCAGCTCGGGACAGGGCACAGATACGCAGTATTTT. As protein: CASSSGQGTDTQYF.

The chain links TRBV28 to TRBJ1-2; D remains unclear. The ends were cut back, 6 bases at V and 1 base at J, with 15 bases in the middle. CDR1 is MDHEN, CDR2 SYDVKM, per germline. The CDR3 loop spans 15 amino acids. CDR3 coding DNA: TGTGCCAGCAGCTTAAAGAGCCGAGGTAACTATGGCTACACCTTC. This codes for CASSLKSRGNYGYTF.

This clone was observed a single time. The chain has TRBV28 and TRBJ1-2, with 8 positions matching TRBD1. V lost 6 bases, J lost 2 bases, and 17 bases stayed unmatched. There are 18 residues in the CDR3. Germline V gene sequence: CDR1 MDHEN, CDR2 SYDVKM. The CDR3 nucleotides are TGTGCCAGCAGCCTCCCGTACCCCCTCGGGGACAGGAACTATGGCTACACCTTC. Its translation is CASSLPYPLGDRNYGYTF.

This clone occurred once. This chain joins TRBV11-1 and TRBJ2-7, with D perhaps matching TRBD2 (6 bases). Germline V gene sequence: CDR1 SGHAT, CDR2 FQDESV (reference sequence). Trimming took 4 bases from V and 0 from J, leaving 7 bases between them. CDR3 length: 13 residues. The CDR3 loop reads CASSSGVSYEQYF. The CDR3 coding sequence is TGTGCCAGCAGCTCGGGGGTCTCCTACGAGCAGTACTTC.

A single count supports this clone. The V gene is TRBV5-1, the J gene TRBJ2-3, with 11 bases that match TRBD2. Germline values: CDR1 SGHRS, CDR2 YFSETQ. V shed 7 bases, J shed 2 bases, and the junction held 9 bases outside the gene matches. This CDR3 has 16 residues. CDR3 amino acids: CASAWTSGLSTDTQYF. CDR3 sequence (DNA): TGCGCCAGCGCTTGGACTAGCGGGCTATCCACAGATACGCAGTATTTT.

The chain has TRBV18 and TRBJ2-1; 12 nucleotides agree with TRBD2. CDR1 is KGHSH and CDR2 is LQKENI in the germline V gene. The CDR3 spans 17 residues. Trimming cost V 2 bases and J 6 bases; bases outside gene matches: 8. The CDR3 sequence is CASSPSLTSGRSNEQFF. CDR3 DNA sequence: TGTGCCAGCTCACCATCCCTGACTAGCGGGAGATCCAATGAGCAGTTCTTC.